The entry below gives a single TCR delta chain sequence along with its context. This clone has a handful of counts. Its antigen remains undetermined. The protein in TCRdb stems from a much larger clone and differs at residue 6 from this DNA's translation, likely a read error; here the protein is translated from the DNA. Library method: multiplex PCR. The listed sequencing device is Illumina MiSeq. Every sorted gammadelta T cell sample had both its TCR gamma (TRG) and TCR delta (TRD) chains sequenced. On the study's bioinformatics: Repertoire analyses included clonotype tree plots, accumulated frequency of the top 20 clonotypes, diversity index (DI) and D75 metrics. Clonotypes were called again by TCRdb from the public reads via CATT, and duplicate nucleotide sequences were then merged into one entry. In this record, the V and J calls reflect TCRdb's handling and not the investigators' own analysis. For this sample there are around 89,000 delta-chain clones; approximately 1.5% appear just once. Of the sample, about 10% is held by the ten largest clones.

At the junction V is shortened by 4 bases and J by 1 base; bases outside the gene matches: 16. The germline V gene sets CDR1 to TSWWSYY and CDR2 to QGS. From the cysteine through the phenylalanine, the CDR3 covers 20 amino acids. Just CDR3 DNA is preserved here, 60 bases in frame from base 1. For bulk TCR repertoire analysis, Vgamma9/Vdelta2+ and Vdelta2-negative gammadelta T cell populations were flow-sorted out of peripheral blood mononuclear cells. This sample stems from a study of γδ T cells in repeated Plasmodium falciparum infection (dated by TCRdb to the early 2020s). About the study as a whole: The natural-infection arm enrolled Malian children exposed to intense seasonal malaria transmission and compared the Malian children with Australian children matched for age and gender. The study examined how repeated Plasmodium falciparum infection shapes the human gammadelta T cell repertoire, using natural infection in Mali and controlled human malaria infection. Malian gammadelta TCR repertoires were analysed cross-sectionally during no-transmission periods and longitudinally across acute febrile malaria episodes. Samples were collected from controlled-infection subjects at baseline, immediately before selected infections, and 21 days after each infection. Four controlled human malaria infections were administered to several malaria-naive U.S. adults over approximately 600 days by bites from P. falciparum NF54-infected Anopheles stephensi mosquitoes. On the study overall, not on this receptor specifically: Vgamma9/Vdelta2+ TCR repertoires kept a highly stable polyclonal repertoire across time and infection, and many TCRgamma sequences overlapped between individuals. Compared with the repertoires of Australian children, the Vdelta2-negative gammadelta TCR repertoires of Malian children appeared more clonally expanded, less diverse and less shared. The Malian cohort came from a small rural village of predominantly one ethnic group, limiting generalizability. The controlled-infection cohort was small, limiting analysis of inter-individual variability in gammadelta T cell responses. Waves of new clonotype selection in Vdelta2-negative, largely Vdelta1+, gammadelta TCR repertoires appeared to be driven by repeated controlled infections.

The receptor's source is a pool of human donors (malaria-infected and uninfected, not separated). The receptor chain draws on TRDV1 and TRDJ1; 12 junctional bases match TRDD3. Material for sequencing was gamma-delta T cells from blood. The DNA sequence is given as TGTGCTCTTGGGGTACCCTCGCTTTACTGGGGGATACTCACCACCGATAAACTCATCTTT. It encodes CALGVPSLYWGILTTDKLIF.